This entry lists 20 T cell receptor beta chains sequenced from one sample in a study of blood T cell repertoires in COVID-19. Some clones are missing from TCRdb's copy, which holds only in-frame ones; the method was immunoSEQ multiplex PCR. Of 75,000 to 80,000 clones listed, roughly 85% are singletons. Sequencing was carried out using peripheral blood. The receptors were gathered from a man between 60 and 75 years old with COVID-19, enrolled during active disease.

The V and J genes are TRBV7-2 and TRBJ1-2; the D is unclear. This CDR3 has 14 residues. With 6 bases removed from V and 6 bases from J, the gap between germline ends came to 17 bases. The germline CDR1 and CDR2 sequences are SGHTA and FQGNSA. The CDR3 nucleotides are TGTGCCAGCAGTAACACAAACCGGGAGAATGGCTACACCTTC. Translated, it gives CASSNTNRENGYTF.

The genes are TRBV7-2 and TRBJ1-1; the match to TRBD1 covers 7 bases. V shed 7 bases, J shed 2 bases, and the junction held 19 bases outside the gene matches. CDR3 length equals 18 residues. CDR1 and CDR2 (germline): SGHTA, FQGNSA. This CDR3 is CASIKLLGRDSLNTEAFF. The CDR3 DNA reads as TGTGCCAGCATCAAACTTCTGGGCCGGGACAGTCTTAACACTGAAGCTTTCTTT. Based on the CDR3 plus reference TRBV7-2 and TRBJ1-1, the full variable domain is GAGVSQSPSNKVTEKGKDVELRCDPISGHTALYWYRQSLGQGLEFLIYFQGNSAPDKSGLPSDRFSAERTGGSVSTLTIQRTQQEDSAVYLCASIKLLGRDSLNTEAFFGQGTRLTVV.

The chain couples TRBV7-6 to TRBJ2-5; TRBD2 agrees at 8 bases. Germline assignment: CDR1 SGHVS and CDR2 FNYEAQ. The ends lost 5 bases at V and 3 bases at J; junction bases unmatched: 20. The CDR3 contains 19 residues. DNA for the CDR3: TGTGCCAGCAGCCGGGGGGGCTGGGGCTGGATGACGAAAGAAGAGACCCAGTACTTC. Protein product: CASSRGGWGWMTKEETQYF.

The chain combines TRBV3-1 (or the pseudogene TRBV3-2) with TRBJ2-1; 10 bases are shared with TRBD2. Looked up from germline, CDR1 is LGHDT and CDR2 is YNNKEL (reference sequence). There are 14 residues in the CDR3. With 5 bases clipped from V and 8 bases from J, the junction kept 6 bases outside the gene matches. Here the CDR3 reads CASSLAGGIYEQFF. CDR3 nucleotides: TGTGCCAGCAGCTTAGCGGGGGGCATTTATGAGCAGTTCTTC.

The gene calls are TRBV28 and TRBJ1-5; 8 bases map to TRBD1. Germline V CDR1 and CDR2: MDHEN, SYDVKM. The CDR3 totals 15 residues. V lost 6 bases, J lost 5 bases, and 9 bases stayed unmatched. Here the CDR3 DNA reads TGTGCCAGCAGACAAACAGGGGGACCCTATCAGCCCCAGCATTTT. This translates into CASRQTGGPYQPQHF.

V and J are TRBV7-3 and TRBJ2-1; the match to TRBD2 covers 11 bases. Germline lookup yields CDR1 SGHTA and CDR2 FQGTGA. CDR3 length equals 15 residues. Trimming took 6 bases from V and 4 from J; bases not matched to a gene: 5. As DNA, the CDR3 is TGTGCCAGCAGTACTAGCGGGGGCCCTTACAATGAGCAGTTCTTC. This encodes CASSTSGGPYNEQFF.

The chain combines TRBV11-2 with TRBJ2-1, with 8 bases that match TRBD2. There are 16 residues in the CDR3. The V segment lost 5 bases and the J segment 10 bases; nucleotides outside the gene matches: 16. Germline-derived CDR1 and CDR2 are SGHAT and FQNNGV. CDR3 DNA: TGTGCCAGCAGCCCCTTTACGACGGGAGGGCCAGACGAGCAGTTCTTC. This sequence encodes CASSPFTTGGPDEQFF.

The chain has TRBV2 and TRBJ1-3; D perhaps matches TRBD1 (6 bases). The germline V gene has CDR1 SNHLY and CDR2 FYNNEI. V dropped 5 bases and J dropped 0 bases, with 11 bases sitting between them. This CDR3 spans 15 amino acids. The CDR3 sequence is CASSLDRTSGNTIYF. CDR3 sequence (DNA): TGTGCCAGCAGTCTAGACAGGACCTCTGGAAACACCATATATTTT.

J is TRBJ2-7 and V is TRBV19, with 12 bases fitting TRBD2. V was pared by 7 bases and J by 3 bases, with 7 bases of the junction left unmatched. Germline lookup yields CDR1 LNHDA and CDR2 SQIVND (reference sequence). This CDR3 comprises 15 residues. The CDR3: CASKVTSGSNYEQYF. In DNA form, the CDR3 reads TGTGCCAGTAAAGTGACTAGCGGGAGCAACTACGAGCAGTACTTC. Drawing the rest from reference TRBV19 and TRBJ2-7, the complete variable domain is DGGITQSPKYLFRKEGQNVTLSCEQNLNHDAMYWYRQDPGQGLRLIYYSQIVNDFQKGDIAEGYSVSREKKESFPLTVTSAQKNPTAFYLCASKVTSGSNYEQYFGPGTRLTVT.

V and J are TRBV3-1 (or the pseudogene TRBV3-2) and TRBJ2-1; D is undetermined. Deletions cut 2 bases from V and 6 bases from J, with 2 bases between. The germline V gene encodes CDR1 LGHDT and CDR2 YNNKEL (reference sequence). This CDR3 has 11 amino acids. The CDR3 sequence: CASSQLNEQFF. The CDR3 nucleotides read TGTGCCAGCAGCCAACTCAATGAGCAGTTCTTC.

The chain couples TRBV6-2 or TRBV6-3 to TRBJ2-1; D uncertain. The CDR3 spans 13 residues. Per germline, CDR1 MNHEY and CDR2 SVGEGT. The V gene lost 5 bases and the J gene lost 5 bases, with 10 bases spanning the gap. CDR3 protein: CASSRVVDNEQFF. DNA of the CDR3: TGTGCCAGCAGTCGGGTGGTGGACAATGAGCAGTTCTTC.

The gene calls are TRBV14 and TRBJ2-2; 8 nucleotides agree with TRBD1. Germline V gene sequence: CDR1 SGHDN, CDR2 FVKESK. The trim removed 10 bases at V and 1 base at J, leaving 11 bases unmatched. The CDR3 extends over 16 amino acids. The CDR3 loop reads CATKQTGTGNTGELFF. The DNA for the CDR3 is TGTGCCACCAAACAGACCGGGACAGGGAACACCGGGGAGCTGTTTTTT.

V and J are TRBV30 and TRBJ1-3, with D tentatively TRBD1 (5 bases). The CDR3 spans 18 residues. The germline V and J ends were trimmed by 0 bases and 4 bases, with 22 bases remaining between them. Germline CDR1 GTSNPN, CDR2 SVGIG (reference sequence). CDR3 residues: CAWSVLTPGGVSGNTIYF. DNA of the CDR3: TGTGCCTGGAGTGTACTAACACCCGGGGGGGTTTCGGGAAACACCATATATTTT.

The chain is built from TRBV2 and TRBJ2-2, with 7 bases aligning to TRBD1. The CDR3 sequence is 16 residues long. V gave up 7 bases and J gave up 5 bases; unmatched junction bases: 13. Germline V CDR1 and CDR2: SNHLY, FYNNEI. In DNA form, the CDR3 reads TGTGCCAGCACCCGGACAGGCCTAGGTAGTACCGGGGAGCTGTTTTTT. Its protein is CASTRTGLGSTGELFF.

This clone showed up many times. This chain links TRBV2 with TRBJ1-2; D is perhaps TRBD1 (6 bases). The ends were cut back, 4 bases at V and 6 bases at J, with 12 bases in the middle. CDR3 size: 13 residues. Germline V lookup: CDR1 SNHLY, CDR2 FYNNEI. The DNA for the CDR3 is TGTGCCAGCAGTGTTACAGGGTCGGATGGCTACACCTTC. This sequence encodes CASSVTGSDGYTF.

The V call is TRBV30, the J call TRBJ1-1, with D perhaps matching TRBD1 (5 bases). The CDR3 extends over 14 amino acids. V was pared by 2 bases and J by 0 bases, with 10 bases between. CDR1 GTSNPN and CDR2 SVGIG come from the germline V gene (reference sequence). The CDR3 reads CAWSKAGMNTEAFF. CDR3 DNA sequence: TGTGCCTGGAGTAAGGCAGGGATGAACACTGAAGCTTTCTTT.

The gene calls are TRBV12-5 and TRBJ1-5; D is unresolved. The CDR3 has 14 amino acids. Germline V gives CDR1 LGHNT, CDR2 FRNRAP. V lost 8 bases and J lost 5, with 16 bases in between. DNA for the CDR3: TGTGCTAGTAATGAGGCAGGAGGATATCAGCCCCAGCATTTT. Its protein is CASNEAGGYQPQHF.

This clone was observed a handful of times. The chain recombines TRBV4-1 with TRBJ1-5; no reliable D call. Germline V gene lookup returns CDR1 MGHRA and CDR2 YSYEKL. The V end lost 1 base, the J end lost 0 bases, and 10 bases lay between the germline ends. The CDR3 runs to 16 residues. CDR3 protein: CASSQGAPYSNQPQHF. The CDR3 region has the DNA TGCGCCAGCAGCCAAGGGGCCCCCTATAGCAATCAGCCCCAGCATTTT.

The V and J genes are TRBV12-5 and TRBJ2-1; 7 bases line up with TRBD2. J gave up 1 base and V 6 bases, and 6 bases lay outside the gene matches. The CDR3 is 15 amino acids. Germline CDR1 LGHNT, CDR2 FRNRAP. CDR3 in amino acids: CASGSLAASYNEQFF. In DNA form, the CDR3 reads TGTGCTAGTGGGAGTCTAGCGGCGTCCTACAATGAGCAGTTCTTC.

V is TRBV3-1 (or the pseudogene TRBV3-2) and J is TRBJ2-1; 10 nucleotides match TRBD1. The ends lost 6 bases at V and 6 bases at J; junction bases unmatched: 2. The CDR3 has 13 residues. Looked up from germline, CDR1 is LGHDT and CDR2 is YNNKEL (reference sequence). The CDR3 DNA sequence: TGTGCCAGCAGAAGGACAGGGGGCAATGAGCAGTTCTTC. This codes for CASRRTGGNEQFF.